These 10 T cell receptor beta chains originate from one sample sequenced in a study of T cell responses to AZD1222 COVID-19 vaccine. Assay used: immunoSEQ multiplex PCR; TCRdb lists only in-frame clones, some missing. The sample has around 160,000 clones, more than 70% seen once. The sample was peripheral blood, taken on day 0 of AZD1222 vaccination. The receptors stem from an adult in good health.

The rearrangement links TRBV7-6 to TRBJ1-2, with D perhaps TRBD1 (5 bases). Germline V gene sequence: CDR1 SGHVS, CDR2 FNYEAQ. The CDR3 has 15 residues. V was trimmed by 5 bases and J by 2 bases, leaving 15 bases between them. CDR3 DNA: TGTGCCAGCAGCCCTCAGGGAGGGGTGAACTATGGCTACACCTTC. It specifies CASSPQGGVNYGYTF.

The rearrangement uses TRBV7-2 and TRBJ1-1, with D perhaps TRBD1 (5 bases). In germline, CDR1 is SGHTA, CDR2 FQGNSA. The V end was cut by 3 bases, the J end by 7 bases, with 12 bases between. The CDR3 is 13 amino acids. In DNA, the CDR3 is TGTGCCAGCAGCTTCGACAGTGGAATTGAAGCTTTCTTT. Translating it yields CASSFDSGIEAFF.

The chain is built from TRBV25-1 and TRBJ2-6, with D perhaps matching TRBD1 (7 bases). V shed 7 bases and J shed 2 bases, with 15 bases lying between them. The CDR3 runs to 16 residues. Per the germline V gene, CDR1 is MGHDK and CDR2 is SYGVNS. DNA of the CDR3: TGTGCCAGCAACGGCAGGGGGGCAGCTGGGGCCAACGTCCTGACTTTC. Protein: CASNGRGAAGANVLTF. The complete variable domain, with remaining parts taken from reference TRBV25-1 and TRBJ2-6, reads EADIYQTPRYLVIGTGKKITLECSQTMGHDKMYWYQQDPGMELHLIHYSYGVNSTEKGDLSSESTVSRIRTEHFPLTLESARPSHTSQYLCASNGRGAAGANVLTFGAGSRLTVL.

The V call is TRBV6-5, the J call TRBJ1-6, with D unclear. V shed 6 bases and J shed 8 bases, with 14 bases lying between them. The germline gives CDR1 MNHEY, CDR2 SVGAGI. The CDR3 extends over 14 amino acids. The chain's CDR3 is CASRVTEGYSPLHF. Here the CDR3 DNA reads TGTGCCAGCAGGGTAACAGAAGGCTATTCACCCCTCCACTTT.

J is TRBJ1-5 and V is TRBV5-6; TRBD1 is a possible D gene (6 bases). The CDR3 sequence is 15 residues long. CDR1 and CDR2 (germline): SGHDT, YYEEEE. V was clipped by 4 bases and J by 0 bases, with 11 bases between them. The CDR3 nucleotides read TGTGCCAGCAGCCCTGGACAGAATAGCAATCAGCCCCAGCATTTT. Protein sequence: CASSPGQNSNQPQHF.

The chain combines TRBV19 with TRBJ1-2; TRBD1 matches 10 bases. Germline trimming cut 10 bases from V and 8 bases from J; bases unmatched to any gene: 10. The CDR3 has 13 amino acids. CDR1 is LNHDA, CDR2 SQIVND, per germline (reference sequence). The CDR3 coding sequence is TGTGCCACCCGAGCGCGGACAGGGGGAGGCTACACCTTC. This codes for CATRARTGGGYTF.

The CDR3 spells CASSPTGGGETQYF. In nucleotides, the CDR3 is TGTGCCAGCAGCCCTACAGGGGGAGGTGAGACCCAGTACTTC. V usage is TRBV7-9 and J usage is TRBJ2-5, with 8 bases aligning to TRBD1. CDR1 and CDR2 from the germline V gene are SEHNR and FQNEAQ (reference sequence). The CDR3 totals 14 residues. The junction had 7 bases not matched to a gene; V was cut back by 5 bases and J by 5 bases.

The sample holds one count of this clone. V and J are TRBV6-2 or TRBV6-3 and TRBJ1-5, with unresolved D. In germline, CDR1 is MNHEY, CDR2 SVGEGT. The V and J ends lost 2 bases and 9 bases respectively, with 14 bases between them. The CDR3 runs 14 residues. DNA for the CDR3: TGTGCCAGCAGTTACCGGCAGGACGCGGGGCCCCAGCATTTT. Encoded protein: CASSYRQDAGPQHF.

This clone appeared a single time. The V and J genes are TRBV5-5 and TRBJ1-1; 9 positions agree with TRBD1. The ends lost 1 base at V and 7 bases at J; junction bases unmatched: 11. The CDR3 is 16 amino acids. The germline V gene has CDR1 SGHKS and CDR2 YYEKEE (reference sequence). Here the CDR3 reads CASSLSGTGSRSEAFF. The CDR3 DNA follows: TGTGCCAGCAGCTTGAGTGGGACAGGGTCCAGAAGTGAAGCTTTCTTT.

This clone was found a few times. CDR3 protein: CATSRAGQAANYGYTF. DNA for the CDR3: TGTGCCACCAGCAGAGCGGGACAGGCTGCTAACTATGGCTACACCTTC. The V and J genes are TRBV15 and TRBJ1-2; 8 bases fit TRBD1. Germline-derived CDR1 and CDR2 are LNHNV and YYDKDF (reference sequence). The ends lost 1 base at V and 0 bases at J; junction bases unmatched: 4. The CDR3 extends over 16 amino acids. The full variable domain, in which reference TRBV15 and TRBJ1-2 provide the parts outside the CDR3, is DAMVIQNPRYQVTQFGKPVTLSCSQTLNHNVMYWYQQKSSQAPKLLFHYYDKDFNNEADTPDNFQSRRPNTSFCFLDIRSPGLGDTAMYLCATSRAGQAANYGYTFGSGTRLTVV.